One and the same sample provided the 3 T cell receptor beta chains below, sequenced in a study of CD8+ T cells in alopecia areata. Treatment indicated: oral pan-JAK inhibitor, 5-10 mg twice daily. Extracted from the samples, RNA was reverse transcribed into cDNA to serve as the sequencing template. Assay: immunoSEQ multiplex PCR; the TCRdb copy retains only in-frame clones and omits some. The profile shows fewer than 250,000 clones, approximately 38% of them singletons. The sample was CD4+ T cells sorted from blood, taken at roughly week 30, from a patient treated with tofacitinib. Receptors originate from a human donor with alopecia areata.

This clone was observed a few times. As DNA, the CDR3 is TGTGCCAGCGAAGAGACCCAGTACTTC. The encoded protein is CASEETQYF. The chain combines TRBV7-9 with TRBJ2-5; D is unresolved. Germline CDR1 SEHNR, CDR2 FQNEAQ (reference sequence). The CDR3 has 9 residues. The V and J ends lost 8 bases and 3 bases respectively, with 1 base between them.

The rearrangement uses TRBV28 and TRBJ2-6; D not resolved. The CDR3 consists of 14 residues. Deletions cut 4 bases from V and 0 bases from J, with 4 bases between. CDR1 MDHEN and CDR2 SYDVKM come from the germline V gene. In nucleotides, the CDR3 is TGTGCCAGCAGTTGGTCCTCTGGGGCCAACGTCCTGACTTTC. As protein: CASSWSSGANVLTF.

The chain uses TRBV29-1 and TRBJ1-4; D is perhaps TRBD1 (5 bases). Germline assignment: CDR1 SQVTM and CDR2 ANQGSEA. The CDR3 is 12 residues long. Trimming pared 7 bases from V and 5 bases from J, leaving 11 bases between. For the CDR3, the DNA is TGCAGCGCCAAAGGACAAAATGAAAAACTGTTTTTT. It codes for CSAKGQNEKLFF.